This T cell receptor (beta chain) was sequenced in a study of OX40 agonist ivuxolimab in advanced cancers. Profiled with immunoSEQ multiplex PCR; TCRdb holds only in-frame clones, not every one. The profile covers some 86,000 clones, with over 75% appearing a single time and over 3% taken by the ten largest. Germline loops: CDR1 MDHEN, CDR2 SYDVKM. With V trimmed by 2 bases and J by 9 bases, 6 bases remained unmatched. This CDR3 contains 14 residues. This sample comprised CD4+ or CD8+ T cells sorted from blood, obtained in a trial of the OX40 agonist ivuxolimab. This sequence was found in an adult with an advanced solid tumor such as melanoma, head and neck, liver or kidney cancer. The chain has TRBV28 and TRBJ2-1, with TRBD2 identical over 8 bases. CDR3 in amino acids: CASSLTGGRAEQFF. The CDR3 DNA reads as TGTGCCAGCAGTTTAACGGGAGGGAGAGCTGAGCAGTTCTTC.